One TCR beta chain is described in this entry. Its antigen is still unknown. This record belongs to a study of shared clonotypes between healthy human individuals. Findings and limits, study-wide: An expected dependence of interdonor clonotype sharing on sequencing depth was noted.

CDR1 and CDR2 from the germline V gene are SGHTA and FQGTGA. Trimming at V came to 4 bases and at J to 6 bases, leaving 14 bases not matched to a gene. The CDR3 loop spans 17 amino acids. Original processing notes: In the immunoSEQ data, sequences were junction-only and lacked quality scores, so filtering differed. TCRdb's table, derived via immunoSEQ multiplex PCR, lists solely in-frame clones and lacks some. The DNA gave D and trimming, while V, J and clone size come from that table. The table lists around 500,000 clones, around 80% of them singletons, with approximately 12% in the top ten. Recent vaccinations or acute infections were absent in the healthy HIV-negative adult donors.

Sequencing used PBMCs. The source of this sequence is a woman in her thirties or forties in good health. Some clones in this sample may be carry-over from other donors' samples. This chain connects TRBV7-3 to TRBJ2-2, with TRBD1 matching over 7 bases. The CDR3 is CASSSSRDRVASGELFF. The CDR3 DNA reads TGTGCCAGCAGCTCCTCCCGGGACAGAGTAGCCTCCGGGGAGCTGTTTTTT.